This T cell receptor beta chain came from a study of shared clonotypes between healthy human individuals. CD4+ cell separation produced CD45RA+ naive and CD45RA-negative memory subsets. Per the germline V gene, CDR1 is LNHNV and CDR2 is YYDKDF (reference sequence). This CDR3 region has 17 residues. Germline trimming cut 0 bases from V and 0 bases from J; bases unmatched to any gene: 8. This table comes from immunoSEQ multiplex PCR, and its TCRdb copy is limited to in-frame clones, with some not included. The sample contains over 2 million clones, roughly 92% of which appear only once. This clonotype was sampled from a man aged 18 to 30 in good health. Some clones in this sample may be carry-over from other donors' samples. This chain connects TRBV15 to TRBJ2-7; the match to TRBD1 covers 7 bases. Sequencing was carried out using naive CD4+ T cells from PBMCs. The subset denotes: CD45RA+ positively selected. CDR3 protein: CATSRDRLRDSSYEQYF. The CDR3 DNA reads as TGTGCCACCAGCAGAGATAGGTTGAGGGACAGCTCCTACGAGCAGTACTTC.